In its sample, the clone carrying this TCR beta chain was seen a few times. The sample belongs to a study of response to subunit inactivated influenza vaccine. Each CDR3 protein is one row after TCRdb ran MiXCR on the RT-PCR reads. The profile covers 550,000 to 650,000 distinct CDR3 sequences, with about 12% appearing a single time and roughly 10% taken by the ten largest. CDR1 and CDR2 from the germline V gene are SGHVS and FQNEAQ. The CDR3 is made up of 15 amino acids. Losses at the gene ends were 1 base for V and 3 bases for J; bases not matched to a gene: 5. The sequenced sample was PBMCs from blood, obtained on the day of vaccination. The TCR comes from a man aged 50-59 years who received an inactivated influenza vaccine. This rearrangement joins TRBV7-8 to TRBJ1-2; 7 bases align to TRBD1. The DNA of the CDR3 is TGTGCCAGCAGCTTAGGTACCGGGACAGACTATGGCTACACCTTC. Translation gives CASSLGTGTDYGYTF.